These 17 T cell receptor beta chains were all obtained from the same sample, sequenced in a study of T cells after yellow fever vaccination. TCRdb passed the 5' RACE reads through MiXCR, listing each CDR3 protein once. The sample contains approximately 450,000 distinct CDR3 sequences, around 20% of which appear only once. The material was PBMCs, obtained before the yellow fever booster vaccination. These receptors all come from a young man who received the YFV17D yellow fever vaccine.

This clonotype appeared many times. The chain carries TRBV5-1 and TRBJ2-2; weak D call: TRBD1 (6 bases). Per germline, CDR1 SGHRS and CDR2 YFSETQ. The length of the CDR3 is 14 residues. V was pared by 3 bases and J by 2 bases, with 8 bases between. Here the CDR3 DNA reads TGCGCCAGCAGCTCACAGGGTAACACCGGGGAGCTGTTTTTT. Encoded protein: CASSSQGNTGELFF. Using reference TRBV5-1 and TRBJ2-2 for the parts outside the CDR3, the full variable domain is KAGVTQTPRYLIKTRGQQVTLSCSPISGHRSVSWYQQTPGQGLQFLFEYFSETQRNKGNFPGRFSGRQFSNSRSEMNVSTLELGDSALYLCASSSQGNTGELFFGEGSRLTVL.

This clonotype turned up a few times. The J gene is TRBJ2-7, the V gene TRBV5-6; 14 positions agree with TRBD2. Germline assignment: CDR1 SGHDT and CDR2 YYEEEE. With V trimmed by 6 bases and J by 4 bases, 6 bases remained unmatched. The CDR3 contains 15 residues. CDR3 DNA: TGTGCCAGCACCATGGGACTAGCGGGGGATTACGAGCAGTACGTC. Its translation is CASTMGLAGDYEQYV.

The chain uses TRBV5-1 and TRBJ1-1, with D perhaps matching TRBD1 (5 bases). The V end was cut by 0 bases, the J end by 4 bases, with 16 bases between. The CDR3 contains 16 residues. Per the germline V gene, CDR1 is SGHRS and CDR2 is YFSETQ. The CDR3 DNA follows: TGCGCCAGCAGCTTGGGGGGCCAGGCTAGGGGCACTGAAGCTTTCTTT. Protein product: CASSLGGQARGTEAFF.

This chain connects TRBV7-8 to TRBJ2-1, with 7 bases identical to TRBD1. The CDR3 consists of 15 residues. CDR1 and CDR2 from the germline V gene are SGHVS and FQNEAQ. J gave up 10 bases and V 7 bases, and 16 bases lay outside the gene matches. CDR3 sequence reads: CASKIRDSLILEQFF. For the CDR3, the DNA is TGTGCCAGCAAAATTCGGGACAGCCTCATTCTGGAGCAGTTCTTC. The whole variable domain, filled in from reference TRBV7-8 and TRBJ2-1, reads GAGVSQSPRYKVAKRGQDVALRCDPISGHVSLFWYQQALGQGPEFLTYFQNEAQLDKSGLPSDRFFAERPEGSVSTLKIQRTQQEDSAVYLCASKIRDSLILEQFFGPGTRLTVL.

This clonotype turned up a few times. The CDR3 loop is CAWSWASGYGYTF. Here the CDR3 DNA reads TGTGCCTGGAGTTGGGCCAGCGGCTATGGCTACACCTTC. The chain recombines TRBV30 with TRBJ1-2; D is ambiguous. The ends were cut back, 2 bases at V and 4 bases at J, with 11 bases in the middle. Germline V gene lookup returns CDR1 GTSNPN and CDR2 SVGIG (reference sequence). This CDR3 is 13 amino acids long.

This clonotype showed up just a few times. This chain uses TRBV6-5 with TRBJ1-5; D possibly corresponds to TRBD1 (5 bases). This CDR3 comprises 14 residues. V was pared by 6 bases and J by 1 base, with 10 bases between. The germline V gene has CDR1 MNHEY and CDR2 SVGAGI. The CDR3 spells CASSRAGSNQPQHF. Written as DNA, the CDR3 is TGTGCCAGCAGCAGGGCCGGGAGCAATCAGCCCCAGCATTTT.

The CDR3 DNA follows: TGCGCCAGCAGCGCCATGTGGGACACAGATACGCAGTATTTT. Translated, it gives CASSAMWDTDTQYF. V gene TRBV5-1 combines with J gene TRBJ2-3; D is ambiguous. Per germline, CDR1 SGHRS and CDR2 YFSETQ. The length of the CDR3 is 14 residues. V lost 4 bases, J lost 2 bases, and 11 bases lay in between.

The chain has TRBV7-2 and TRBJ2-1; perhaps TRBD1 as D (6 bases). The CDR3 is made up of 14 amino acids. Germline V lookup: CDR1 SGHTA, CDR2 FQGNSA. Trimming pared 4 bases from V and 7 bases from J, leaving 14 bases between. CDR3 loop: CASSSTGGTNEQFF. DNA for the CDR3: TGTGCCAGCAGCTCTACCGGTGGGACAAATGAGCAGTTCTTC.

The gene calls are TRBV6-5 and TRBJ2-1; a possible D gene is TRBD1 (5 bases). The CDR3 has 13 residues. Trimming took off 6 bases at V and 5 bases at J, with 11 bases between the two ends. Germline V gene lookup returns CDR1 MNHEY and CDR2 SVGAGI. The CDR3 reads CASRLAGHNEQFF. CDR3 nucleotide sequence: TGTGCCAGCAGACTGGCAGGGCACAATGAGCAGTTCTTC.

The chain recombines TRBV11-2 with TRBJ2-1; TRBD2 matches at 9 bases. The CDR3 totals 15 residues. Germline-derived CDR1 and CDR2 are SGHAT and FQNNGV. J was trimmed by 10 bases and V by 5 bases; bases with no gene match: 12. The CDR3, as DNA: TGTGCCAGCAGCCGGTGGCGGGGGGGCCTAGGAGAGCAGTTCTTC. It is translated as CASSRWRGGLGEQFF.

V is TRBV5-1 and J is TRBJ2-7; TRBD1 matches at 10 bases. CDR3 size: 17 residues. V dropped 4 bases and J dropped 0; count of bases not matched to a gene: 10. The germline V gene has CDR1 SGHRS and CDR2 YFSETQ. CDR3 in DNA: TGCGCCAGCAGCCCAGGGACAGGGGAGAAAAGCTCCTACGAGCAGTACGTC. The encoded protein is CASSPGTGEKSSYEQYV.

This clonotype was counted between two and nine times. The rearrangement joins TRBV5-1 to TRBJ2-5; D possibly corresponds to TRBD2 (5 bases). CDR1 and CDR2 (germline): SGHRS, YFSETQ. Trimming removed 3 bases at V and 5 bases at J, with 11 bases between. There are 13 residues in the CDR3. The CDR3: CASSWEMRETQYF. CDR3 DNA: TGCGCCAGCAGCTGGGAGATGAGGGAGACCCAGTACTTC.

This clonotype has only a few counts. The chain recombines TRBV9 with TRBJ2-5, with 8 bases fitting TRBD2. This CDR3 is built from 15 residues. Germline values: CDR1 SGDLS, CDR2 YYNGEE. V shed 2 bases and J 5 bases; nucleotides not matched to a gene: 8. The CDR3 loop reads CASSVSGATWETQYF. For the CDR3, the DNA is TGTGCCAGCAGCGTTAGCGGGGCGACCTGGGAGACCCAGTACTTC.

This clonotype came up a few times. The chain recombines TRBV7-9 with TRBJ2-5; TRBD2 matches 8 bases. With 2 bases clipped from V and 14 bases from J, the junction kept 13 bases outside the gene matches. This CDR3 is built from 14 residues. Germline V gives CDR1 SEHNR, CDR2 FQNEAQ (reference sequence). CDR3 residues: CASSLSRLAGGPYF. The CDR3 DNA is TGTGCCAGCAGCTTATCACGCTTGGCGGGGGGCCCTTACTTC. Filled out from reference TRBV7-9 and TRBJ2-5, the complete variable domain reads DTGVSQNPRHKITKRGQNVTFRCDPISEHNRLYWYRQTLGQGPEFLTYFQNEAQLEKSRLLSDRFSAERPKGSFSTLEIQRTEQGDSAMYLCASSLSRLAGGPYFGPGTRLLVL.

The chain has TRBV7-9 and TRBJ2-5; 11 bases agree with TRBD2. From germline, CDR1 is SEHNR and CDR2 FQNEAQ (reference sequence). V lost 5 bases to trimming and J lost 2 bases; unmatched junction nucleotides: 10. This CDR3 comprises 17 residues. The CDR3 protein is CASSHRVGTSGQETQYF. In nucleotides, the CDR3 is TGTGCCAGCAGCCACCGTGTTGGGACTAGCGGACAAGAGACCCAGTACTTC.

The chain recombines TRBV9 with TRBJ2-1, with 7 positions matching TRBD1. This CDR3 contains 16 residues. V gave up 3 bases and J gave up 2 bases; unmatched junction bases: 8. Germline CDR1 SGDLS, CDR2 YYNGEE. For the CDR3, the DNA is TGTGCCAGCAGCGCCGGTCTCGGGACAGCCTACAATGAGCAGTTCTTC. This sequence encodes CASSAGLGTAYNEQFF.

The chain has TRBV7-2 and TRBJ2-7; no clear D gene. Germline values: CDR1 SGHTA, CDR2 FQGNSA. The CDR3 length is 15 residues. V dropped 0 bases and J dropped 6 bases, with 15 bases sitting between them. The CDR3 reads CASSLAVLPAGEQYF. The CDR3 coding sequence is TGTGCCAGCAGCTTAGCGGTACTTCCCGCCGGCGAGCAGTACTTC.